This T cell receptor (beta chain) was captured by sequencing in a study of T cells in Graves' hyperthyroidism and ophthalmopathy (dated by TCRdb to between 2018 and 2021). Background for the entire study: Peripheral blood was sampled at the time of initial diagnosis, prior to any treatment. Once sampling was done, hyperthyroidism patients were given methimazole at a starting dose of 30 mg daily, whereas ophthalmopathy patients were given high-dose intravenous methylprednisolone. Prospective prediction of ophthalmopathy was tested in an independent validation cohort of fewer than 20 hyperthyroidism patients and 17 patients who later progressed to ophthalmopathy. To identify distinguishing TCR V-J signatures, a discovery cohort of around 100 patients was used, comprising 43 with Graves' ophthalmopathy and around 57 with stable Graves' hyperthyroidism. Thyroid tissue and blood T-cell repertoires from several Graves' hyperthyroidism patients were also compared in the study. For training and testing, the 100 or so patients in the discovery cohort were randomly divided in a 7:3 ratio. TCR Vbeta CDR3 sequencing of 130 to 150 peripheral blood samples (43 ophthalmopathy, roughly 72 hyperthyroidism and approximately 17 progressor patients) is reported in the paper.

The TCR beta CDR3 regions were amplified from RNA transcripts. A first-round RT-PCR of the TCR CDR3 used the HTBI primer set with the Qiagen OneStep RT-PCR kit. A second multiplex PCR round built the libraries, followed by size selection and purification. Libraries were sequenced paired-end with 100 bp reads on an Illumina HiSeq2000. In the paper's pipeline: SOAPnuke was used to process the raw data, throwing out any read that contained adapters or uncalled bases, had a mean Phred below 15, or lacked an exact constant-primer or identifier match. COPE v1.2.5 was used to merge the high-quality paired reads, and each unique nucleotide sequence was defined as a clonotype. MiTCR v1.1 was used to align the clonotypes against IMGT TRBV, TRBD and TRBJ reference segments. Analysis was restricted to V-J combinations with a frequency above 0.0001, which covered about 99% of repertoires. The TCS score was defined as the ratio of F50 (clonal expansion) to E x V (chaos), calculated using BLOSUM62-based TCRdist between CDR3 peptides within each V-J. Welch's t-statistics and random forest reduced around 550 V-J features to 10 to 15, which were used in a naive Bayes classifier (R e1071). The public sequencing data were trimmed at Q25 with fastp and processed into clonotypes with MiXCR by TCRdb, which kept only in-frame beta chains. Each entry is one CDR3 protein sequence, shown with its most common DNA and genes. The V and J calls shown here were made by TCRdb, not taken from the authors' results. In this sample the table shows 380,000 or so distinct CDR3 sequences, approximately 14% of which occur a single time. The top ten clonotypes cover around 25% of the sample.

A patient counted as having stable Graves' hyperthyroidism if no progression to ophthalmopathy occurred over 18 months of follow-up. The hyperthyroidism patients were between 18 and 65 years old and newly diagnosed, with a disease duration of less than 2 months. The study excluded patients with uncontrolled infections, other autoimmune diseases, pregnancy or lactation. Diagnoses were established on the basis of clinical symptoms, serum thyroxine and TRAb, thyroid ultrasound, and orbital computed tomography. PBMCs were isolated from more than 9 ml of fresh peripheral blood by Ficoll-Paque density gradient centrifugation. Trizol reagent was used to extract total RNA, and RNA quality was then checked on an Agilent 2100 Bioanalyzer. The CDR3, cysteine through phenylalanine, is 14 amino acids long. The sequence is cut down to CDR3 DNA, 42 bases in frame from base 1. V is shortened by 1 base, J by 10 bases, and the region joining them spans 14 bases. The germline V gene gives CDR1 as SGHTA and CDR2 as FQGNSA.

This clonotype was seen only a few times. Its specific antigen is unknown. The input lacks base qualities; no much larger clone sits a single base away. Study-wide findings and limitations: In validation, the model predicted progression to ophthalmopathy with just under 71% sensitivity and 72% to 75% specificity, a median of 6.5 months before onset. Ophthalmopathy was separated from stable hyperthyroidism by a 13 V-J signature model, with around 90% sensitivity and roughly 81% specificity obtained in cross-validation and 80%/75% obtained in testing. Most expanded thyroid clonotypes (frequency above 0.001) were also found in blood, which suggests that blood repertoires may mirror thyroid immune responses. No statistical method was used to fix the sample size in advance, and group allocation was not hidden from the investigators.

This clonotype originated in a woman in her thirties with Graves' hyperthyroidism. The rearrangement combines TRBV7-2 with TRBJ2-1, and possibly TRBD2, on 5 matching bases. The sample taken for sequencing was blood. The CDR3 has the sequence CASSLVLGRREQFF. The base sequence is TGTGCCAGCAGCTTAGTACTAGGGAGACGCGAGCAGTTCTTC.